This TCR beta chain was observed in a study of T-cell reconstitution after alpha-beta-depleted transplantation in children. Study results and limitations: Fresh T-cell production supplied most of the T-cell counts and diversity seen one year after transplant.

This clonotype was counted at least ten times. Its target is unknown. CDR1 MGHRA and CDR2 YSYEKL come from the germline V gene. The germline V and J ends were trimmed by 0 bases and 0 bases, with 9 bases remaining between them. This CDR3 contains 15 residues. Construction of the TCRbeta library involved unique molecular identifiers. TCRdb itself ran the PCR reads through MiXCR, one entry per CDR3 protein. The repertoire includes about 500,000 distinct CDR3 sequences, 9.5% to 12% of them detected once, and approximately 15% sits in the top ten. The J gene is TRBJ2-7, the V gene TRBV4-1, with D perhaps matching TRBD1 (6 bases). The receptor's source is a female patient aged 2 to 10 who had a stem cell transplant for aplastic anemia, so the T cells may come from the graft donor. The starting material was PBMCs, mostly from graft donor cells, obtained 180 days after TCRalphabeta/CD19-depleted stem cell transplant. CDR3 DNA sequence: TGCGCCAGCAGCCAAGATCAGGGGCGCTCCTACGAGCAGTACTTC. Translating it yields CASSQDQGRSYEQYF.